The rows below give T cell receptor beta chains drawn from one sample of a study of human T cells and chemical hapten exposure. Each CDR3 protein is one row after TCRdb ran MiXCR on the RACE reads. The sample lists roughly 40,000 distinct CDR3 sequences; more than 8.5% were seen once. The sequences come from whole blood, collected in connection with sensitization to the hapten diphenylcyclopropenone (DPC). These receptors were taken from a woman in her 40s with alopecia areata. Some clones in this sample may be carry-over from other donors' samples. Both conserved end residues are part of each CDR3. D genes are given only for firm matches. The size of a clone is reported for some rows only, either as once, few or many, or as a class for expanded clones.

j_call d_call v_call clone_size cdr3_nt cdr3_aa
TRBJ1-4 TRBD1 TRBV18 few TGTGCCAGCTCACCCAGGGGGCTGGGTAATGAAAAACTGTTTTTT CASSPRGLGNEKLFF
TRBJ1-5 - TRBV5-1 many TGCGCCAGCAGCCCGGGAGGGAGCGGGCAGCCCCAGCATTTT CASSPGGSGQPQHF
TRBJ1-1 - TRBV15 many TGTGCCACGCAGTTGGCTCACAACACTGAAGCTTTCTTT CATQLAHNTEAFF
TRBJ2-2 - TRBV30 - TGTGCCTGGAGTCCCCCCGGGGAGCTGTTTTTT CAWSPPGELFF
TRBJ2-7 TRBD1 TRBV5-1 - TGCGCCAGCAGCTCATCCGGGACAGCCTACGAGCAGTACTTC CASSSSGTAYEQYF
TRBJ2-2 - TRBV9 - TGTGCCAGCAGCGTAGAGCATGGGGGATCAGGGGAGCTGTTTTTT CASSVEHGGSGELFF
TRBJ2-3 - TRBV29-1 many TGCAGCGTTGAATACGGGACAGATACGCAGTATTTT CSVEYGTDTQYF
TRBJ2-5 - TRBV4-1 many TGCGCCAGCAGCCGTATTCCCGGGGGAGAGACCCAGTACTTC CASSRIPGGETQYF
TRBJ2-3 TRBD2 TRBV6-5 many TGTGCCAGCAGTTACGAACCAGCGGGGGGGGCAGATACGCAGTATTTT CASSYEPAGGADTQYF
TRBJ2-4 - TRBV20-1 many TGCAGTGCCGCAGACCTTTACCGGGAAAGTCAGTACTTC CSAADLYRESQYF
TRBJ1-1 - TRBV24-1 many TGTGCCACCAGTGACCCGACGGGCCTTATAGCTTTCTTT CATSDPTGLIAFF
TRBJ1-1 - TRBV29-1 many TGCAGCGTTGATAATGGTAACACTGAAGCTTTCTTT CSVDNGNTEAFF
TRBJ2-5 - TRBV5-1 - TGCGCCAGCAGCGCGGTTCAGGAGACCCAGTACTTC CASSAVQETQYF
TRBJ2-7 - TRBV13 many TGTGCCAGCAGCCAATGGACGGGCCGGCCCGAGCAGTACTTC CASSQWTGRPEQYF
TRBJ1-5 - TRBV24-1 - TGTGCCACCAGTGACCCACATAGCAATCAGCCCCAGCATTTT CATSDPHSNQPQHF
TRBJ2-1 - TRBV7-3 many TGTGCCAGCAGCTCCACTAGGGATGAGCAGTTCTTC CASSSTRDEQFF
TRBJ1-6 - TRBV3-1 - TGTGCCAGCAGCCAAGGGCCAACCAGACCCCTCCACTTT CASSQGPTRPLHF
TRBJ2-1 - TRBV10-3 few TGTGCCATCAGTGATGACGAGGGGGAGCAGTTCTTC CAISDDEGEQFF
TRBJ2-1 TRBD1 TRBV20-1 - TGCAGTGCTAGAGGGACAGGGACCAATGAGCAGTTCTTC CSARGTGTNEQFF